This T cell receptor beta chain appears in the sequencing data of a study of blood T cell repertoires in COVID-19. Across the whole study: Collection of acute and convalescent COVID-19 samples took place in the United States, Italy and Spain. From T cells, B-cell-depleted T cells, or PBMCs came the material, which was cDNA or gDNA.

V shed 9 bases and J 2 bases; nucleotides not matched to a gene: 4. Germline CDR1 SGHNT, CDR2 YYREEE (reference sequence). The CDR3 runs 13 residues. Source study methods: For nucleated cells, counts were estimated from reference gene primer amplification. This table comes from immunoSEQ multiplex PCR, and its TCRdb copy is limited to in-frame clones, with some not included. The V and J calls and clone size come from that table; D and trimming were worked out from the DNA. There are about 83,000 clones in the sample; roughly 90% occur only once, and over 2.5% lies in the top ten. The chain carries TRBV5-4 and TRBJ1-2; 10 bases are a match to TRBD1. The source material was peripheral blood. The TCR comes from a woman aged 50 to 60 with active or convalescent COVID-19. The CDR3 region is CATRDRGNYGYTF. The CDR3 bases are TGTGCCACCCGGGACAGGGGAAACTATGGCTACACCTTC.